Included here is one T cell receptor beta chain sequence, with context. This clone's antigen is unknown. Base qualities were left out, and no much larger clone turns up one base away. The entry originates in a study of CD8 T cells in Susac syndrome (dated by TCRdb to about 2019). Regarding the study in general: Among the Susac syndrome patients who were sequenced, clinically active disease was present in five or six and clinical remission was observed in 8 or 9. Repertoire sequencing was used to test whether CD8+ T cell activation and differentiation in Susac syndrome was antigen driven. The clonality of the CD8+ T cell repertoire was compared across approximately 11 healthy donors, around 14 Susac syndrome patients and around 16 multiple sclerosis patients. At blood withdrawal, Susac syndrome patients were either therapy-naive, taking corticosteroids (in some cases with IVIg as well), or taking IVIg alone. On the study overall, not on this receptor specifically: The number of individuals in the TCR sequencing and HLA analysis was acknowledged as relatively small. In the total CD8+ and CD8+ TEMRA repertoires, approximately 17 and five Susac-specific public clones, respectively, were identified. Susac syndrome CD8+ repertoires showed clonal expansion, highest in CD8+ TEMRA cells and greater in clinically active than remitting patients.

Peripheral blood CD8+ and CD4+ T cells from healthy donors, Susac syndrome patients and multiple sclerosis patients were profiled using high-throughput TCR beta sequencing. Recently defined diagnostic criteria for definite or probable disease were met by the Susac syndrome patients. Bulk CD8+ and CD4+ T cells were purified magnetically by negative isolation, whereas CD8+ TEMRA cells were enriched by FACS. Blood was collected in EDTA tubes and processed within 24 hours, with PBMCs isolated through density gradient centrifugation. PBMCs intended for TCR sequencing were cryopreserved in liquid nitrogen and thawed later in a water bath at 37 degrees C. Purity of sorted or isolated CD4+, CD8+ and CD8+ TEMRA cells was at least 90%. RNA was extracted with the RNeasy kit and 0.5 to 1 ug was reverse transcribed using random hexamers. The immunoSEQ multiplex PCR assay, which covers 54 Vbeta and 13 Jbeta segments, was used to amplify TCR beta CDR3 regions. PCR amplification bias was corrected by using a synthetic template baseline for primer optimization and computational correction. Per the original workflow: Only productive sequences were kept, with reads annotated to V, D and J genes according to IMGT and analyzed in immunoSEQ Analyzer. To calculate clonality, Shannon entropy was normalized by log2 of the number of productive unique sequences and then subtracted from one. Public and private clones were assessed among the 100 most prevalent clones of each patient and control. Clones were defined as Susac-specific if absent from the healthy and MS cohorts, from 900 to 1,200 published viral clones and from other ImmuneACCESS disease sequences. The raw public reads went through TCRdb reprocessing: fastp at Q25, MiXCR clone calling, in-frame beta chains kept. A single entry per CDR3 protein holds the most common genes and DNA from its merged rows. TCRdb assigned the V and J calls; the authors' analysis was not used. In all, the sample holds about 75,000 distinct CDR3 sequences, and around 94% of those were seen once. The top ten clonotypes cover 0.52% of the sample.

Reading from cysteine to phenylalanine, the CDR3 counts 14 amino acids. Only CDR3 DNA remains: 42 bases, in frame from the first base. V is shortened by 3 bases, J by 6 bases, and the region joining them spans 15 bases. For CDR1 and CDR2, the germline V gene lists SQVTM and ANQGSEA. Sequenced: CD8+ T cells from PBMCs. The rearranged chain carries TRBV29-1 and TRBJ2-1, with a weak D call of TRBD1 (5 bases match). The source of this sequence is a human donor with Susac syndrome. The CDR3 reads as follows: CSVEEGASFNEQFF. The DNA reads TGCAGCGTTGAGGAAGGGGCGTCTTTCAATGAGCAGTTCTTC.